Below, 3 T cell receptor beta chains from the same sample are listed, as sequenced in a study of blood T cell repertoires in COVID-19. Only in-frame clones appear in the TCRdb table, and some are missing; sequencing was by immunoSEQ multiplex PCR. The sample records roughly 230,000 clones, 84% being singletons. The sequenced material came from peripheral blood. The receptors originated from a man aged 45-60 years with active or convalescent COVID-19.

This clone showed up just once. This chain connects TRBV10-3 to TRBJ2-2, with 8 bases lining up with TRBD2. V lost 6 bases and J lost 2; bases outside the gene matches: 11. Germline V gene data show CDR1 as ENHRY and CDR2 as SYGVKD. The CDR3 consists of 17 residues. In DNA form, the CDR3 reads TGTGCCATCAGGGGACTAGTGGGGGGCTCAAACACCGGGGAGCTGTTTTTT. Translating it yields CAIRGLVGGSNTGELFF.

There are a few counts of this clone. The chain combines TRBV20-1 with TRBJ1-1; D not certain. The CDR3 runs to 11 residues. Trimming removed 6 bases at V and 2 bases at J, with 7 bases between. Germline V gene data show CDR1 as DFQATT and CDR2 as SNEGSKA (reference sequence). The CDR3 here is CSATINTEAFF. CDR3 DNA: TGCAGTGCCACAATTAACACTGAAGCTTTCTTT.

The chain is built from TRBV11-2 and TRBJ2-2, with 8 bases aligning to TRBD2. V lost 3 bases to trimming and J lost 7 bases; unmatched junction nucleotides: 16. CDR3 length: 18 residues. Germline V gene data show CDR1 as SGHAT and CDR2 as FQNNGV. This CDR3 is CASSFRLLTGGQDGELFF. CDR3 DNA: TGTGCCAGCAGCTTCCGCCTATTAACGGGGGGGCAGGACGGGGAGCTGTTTTTT.